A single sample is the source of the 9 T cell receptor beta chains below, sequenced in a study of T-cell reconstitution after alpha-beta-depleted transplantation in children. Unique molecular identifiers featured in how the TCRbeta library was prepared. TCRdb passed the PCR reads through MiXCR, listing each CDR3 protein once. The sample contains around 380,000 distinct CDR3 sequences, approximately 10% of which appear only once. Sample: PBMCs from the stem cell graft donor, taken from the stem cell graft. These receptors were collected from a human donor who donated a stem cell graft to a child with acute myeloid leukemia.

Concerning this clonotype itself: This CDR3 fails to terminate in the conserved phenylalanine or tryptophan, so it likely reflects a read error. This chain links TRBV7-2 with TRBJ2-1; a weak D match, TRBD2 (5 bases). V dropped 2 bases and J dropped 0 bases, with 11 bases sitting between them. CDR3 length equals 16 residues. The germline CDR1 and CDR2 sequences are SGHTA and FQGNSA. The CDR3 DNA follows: TGTGCCAGCAGCTTATTGTGGGAGAGCTCCTACAATGAGCAGTTCTAC. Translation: CASSLLWESSYNEQFY.

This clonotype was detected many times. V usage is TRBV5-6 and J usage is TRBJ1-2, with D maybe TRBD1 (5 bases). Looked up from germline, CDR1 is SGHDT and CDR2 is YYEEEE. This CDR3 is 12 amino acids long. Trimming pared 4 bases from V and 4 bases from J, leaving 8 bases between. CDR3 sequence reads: CASSPQGYGYTF. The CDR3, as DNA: TGTGCCAGCAGCCCCCAGGGCTATGGCTACACCTTC.

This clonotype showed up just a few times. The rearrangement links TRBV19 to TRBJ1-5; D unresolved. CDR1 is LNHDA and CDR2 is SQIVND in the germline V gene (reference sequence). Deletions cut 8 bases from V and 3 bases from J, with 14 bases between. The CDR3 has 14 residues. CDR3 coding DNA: TGTGCCAGTGAACAAACTGGAAACAATCAGCCCCAGCATTTT. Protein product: CASEQTGNNQPQHF.

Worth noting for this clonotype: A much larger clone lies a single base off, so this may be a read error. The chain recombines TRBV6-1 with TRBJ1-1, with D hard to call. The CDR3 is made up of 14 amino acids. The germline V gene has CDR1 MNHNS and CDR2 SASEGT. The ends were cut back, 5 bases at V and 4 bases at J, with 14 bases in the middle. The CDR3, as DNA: TGTGCCAGCAGTCCGAGGGATTCTGGCACTGAAGCTTTCTTT. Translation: CASSPRDSGTEAFF.

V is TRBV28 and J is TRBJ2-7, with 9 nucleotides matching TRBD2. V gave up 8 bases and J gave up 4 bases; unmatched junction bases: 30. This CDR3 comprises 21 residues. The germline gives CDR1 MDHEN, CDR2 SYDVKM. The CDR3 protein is CASGPMINAGQRLAARYEQYF. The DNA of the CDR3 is TGTGCCAGCGGCCCGATGATCAATGCGGGACAGAGACTAGCGGCCAGATACGAGCAGTACTTC. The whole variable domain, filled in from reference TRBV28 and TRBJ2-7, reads DVKVTQSSRYLVKRTGEKVFLECVQDMDHENMFWYRQDPGLGLRLIYFSYDVKMKEKGDIPEGYSVSREKKERFSLILESASTNQTSMYLCASGPMINAGQRLAARYEQYFGPGTRLTVT.

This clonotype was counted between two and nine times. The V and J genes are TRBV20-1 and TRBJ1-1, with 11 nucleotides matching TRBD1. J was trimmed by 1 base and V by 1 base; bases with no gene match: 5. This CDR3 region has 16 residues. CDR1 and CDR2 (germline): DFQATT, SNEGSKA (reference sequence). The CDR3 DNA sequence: TGCAGTGCTAGAGGGACAGGGGGCGATGCGAACACTGAAGCTTTCTTT. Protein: CSARGTGGDANTEAFF.

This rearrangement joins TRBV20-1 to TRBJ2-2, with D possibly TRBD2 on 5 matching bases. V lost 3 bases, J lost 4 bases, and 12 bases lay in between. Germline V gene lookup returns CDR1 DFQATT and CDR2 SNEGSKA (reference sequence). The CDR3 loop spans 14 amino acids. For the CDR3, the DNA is TGCAGTGCTAGCCGGGGTTCGATCACCGGGGAGCTGTTTTTT. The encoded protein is CSASRGSITGELFF.

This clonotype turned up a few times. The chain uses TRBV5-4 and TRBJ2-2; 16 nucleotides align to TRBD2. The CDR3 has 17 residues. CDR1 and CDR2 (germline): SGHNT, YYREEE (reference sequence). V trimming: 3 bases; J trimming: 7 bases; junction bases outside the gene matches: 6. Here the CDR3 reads CASSSGLAGGPSGELFF. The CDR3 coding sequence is TGTGCCAGCAGCTCGGGACTAGCGGGGGGGCCCAGCGGGGAGCTGTTTTTT. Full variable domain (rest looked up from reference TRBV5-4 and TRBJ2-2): ETGVTQSPTHLIKTRGQQVTLRCSSQSGHNTVSWYQQALGQGPQFIFQYYREEENGRGNFPPRFSGLQFPNYSSELNVNALELDDSALYLCASSSGLAGGPSGELFFGEGSRLTVL.

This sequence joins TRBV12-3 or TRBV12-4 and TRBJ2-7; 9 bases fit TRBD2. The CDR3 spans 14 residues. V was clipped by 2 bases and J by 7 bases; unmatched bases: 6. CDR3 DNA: TGTGCCAGCAGTTTATTAGCGGGAGCGGGGGAGCAGTACTTC. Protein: CASSLLAGAGEQYF.